The rows below give T cell receptor beta chains drawn from one sample of a study of beta chain features in type 1 diabetes. Repertoires were generated with immunoSEQ multiplex PCR, while TCRdb's copy carries only in-frame clones and drops some. The sample holds roughly 330,000 clones, 9.5% to 11% seen once. Sequenced material: naive CD4+ T cells from blood. The source of these receptors is a woman between 25 and 40 years old in good health. CDR3s include the opening cysteine and the closing phenylalanine or tryptophan. The D gene is left open where the match is weak. Expanded clones are given a class, and other clones once, few, many or no size at all.

>TRBV4-2|-|TRBJ1-5|-
CASSQEADSNQPQHF
TGTGCCAGCAGCCAAGAGGCAGATAGCAATCAGCCCCAGCATTTT
>TRBV7-2|-|TRBJ1-1|once
CASSYLEGEAFF
TGTGCCAGCAGCTACTTGGAGGGTGAAGCTTTCTTT
>TRBV7-3|-|TRBJ1-1|few
CASSLAVRQDDTEAFF
TGTGCCAGCAGCTTAGCGGTTCGACAGGACGACACTGAAGCTTTCTTT
>TRBV9|TRBD2|TRBJ2-5|-
CASSVGLAGGQETQYF
TGTGCCAGCAGCGTAGGACTAGCGGGAGGGCAAGAGACCCAGTACTTC
>TRBV12-5|-|TRBJ2-3|few
CASGKESGTQYF
TGTGCTAGTGGAAAGGAATCCGGGACGCAGTATTTT
>TRBV4-1|-|TRBJ2-7|few
CASSTQTGADIYEQYF
TGCGCCAGCAGCACTCAAACGGGAGCTGATATATACGAGCAGTACTTC
>TRBV5-1|-|TRBJ2-7|-
CASSLGRSLGYEQYF
TGCGCCAGCAGCTTGGGCAGGTCCCTTGGCTACGAGCAGTACTTC
>TRBV30|TRBD2|TRBJ2-2|few
CAWSAPGLARTGELFF
TGTGCCTGGAGTGCCCCGGGACTAGCACGAACCGGGGAGCTGTTTTTT
>TRBV15|TRBD2|TRBJ2-1|-
CATSRGGEGEQFF
TGTGCCACCAGCAGGGGAGGGGAGGGGGAGCAGTTCTTC
>TRBV7-2|TRBD1|TRBJ1-5|few
CASSPGQGDGQPQHF
TGTGCCAGCAGCCCGGGACAGGGGGACGGGCAGCCCCAGCATTTT
>TRBV30|TRBD1|TRBJ1-6|few
CAWSVGQGDNSPLHF
TGTGCCTGGAGTGTCGGACAGGGGGATAATTCACCCCTCCACTTT